The 21 T cell receptor beta chains presented below share a single source sample, sequenced in a study of radiotherapy plus CTLA-4 blockade in lung cancer listed by TCRdb under 2018. Library preparation employed the immunoSEQ multiplex PCR assay. Sourced from immuneACCESS, this table was stored by TCRdb with only in-frame sequences that have V and J called. A share of the clones is absent; for the studies checked, an unresolved V gene accounts for under half, and the remainder has no known explanation. The sample profile shows fewer than 85,000 clones; around nine tenths of them were found once. The ten top clones hold around 0.85% of the sample. The starting material was peripheral blood, obtained from a patient treated with radiotherapy plus ipilimumab. The receptors stem from a human donor with non-small cell lung cancer who had stable disease on radiotherapy plus ipilimumab.

This chain uses TRBV5-1 with TRBJ2-5; 10 positions agree with TRBD1. The CDR3 totals 15 residues. J was trimmed by 5 bases and V by 4 bases; bases with no gene match: 8. The germline gives CDR1 SGHRS, CDR2 YFSETQ. The CDR3 region is CASSLLPGQGETQYF. The CDR3 DNA follows: TGCGCCAGCAGCCTACTGCCGGGACAGGGGGAGACCCAGTACTTC.

V and J are TRBV7-2 and TRBJ1-5; D unresolved. Trimming stripped 5 bases from V and 7 bases from J, with 15 bases between. Germline loops: CDR1 SGHTA, CDR2 FQGNSA. The CDR3 has 14 residues. CDR3 sequence: CASSPGGYRQPQHF. CDR3 DNA sequence: TGTGCCAGCAGCCCGGGCGGGTATAGGCAGCCCCAGCATTTT.

This chain joins TRBV6-1 and TRBJ1-4; possibly TRBD1 for D (5 bases). CDR1 and CDR2 (germline): MNHNS, SASEGT. CDR3 length: 13 residues. V was shortened by 8 bases and J by 3 bases, with 10 bases between the two germline ends. The CDR3 spells CASGGVANEKLFF. The CDR3 coding sequence is TGTGCCAGCGGGGGAGTAGCTAATGAAAAACTGTTTTTT.

This chain links TRBV28 with TRBJ2-1, with 7 bases identical to TRBD1. Trimming at V came to 2 bases and at J to 8 bases, leaving 6 bases not matched to a gene. Germline CDR1 and CDR2: MDHEN and SYDVKM. This CDR3 spans 14 amino acids. CDR3: CASSLRQGLDEQFF. DNA of the CDR3: TGTGCCAGCAGTTTACGACAGGGCCTCGATGAGCAGTTCTTC.

The chain joins TRBV5-6 to TRBJ2-1; possibly TRBD1 for D (6 bases). This CDR3 contains 12 residues. V shed 3 bases and J shed 12 bases, with 13 bases lying between them. Germline CDR1 and CDR2: SGHDT and YYEEEE. CDR3 nucleotides: TGTGCCAGCAGCTCGAACAGGGCCTGGCAGTTCTTC. This encodes CASSSNRAWQFF.

This chain joins TRBV10-3 and TRBJ2-7; 9 nucleotides match TRBD1. The germline V gene encodes CDR1 ENHRY and CDR2 SYGVKD. The V gene end was trimmed by 1 base and the J gene end by 4 bases; junction bases not matched to a gene: 2. The CDR3 is 14 amino acids. The CDR3 protein is CAISELGQGYEQYF. The CDR3 DNA reads as TGTGCCATCAGTGAGTTGGGACAGGGTTACGAGCAGTACTTC.

V is TRBV19 and J is TRBJ1-2, with a tentative D call TRBD1 (6 bases). The V gene lost 1 base and the J gene lost 4 bases, with 13 bases spanning the gap. The V gene's germline CDR1 is LNHDA and CDR2 SQIVND (reference sequence). This CDR3 spans 15 amino acids. CDR3 region: CASSIGGGLGYGYTF. The CDR3 DNA reads TGTGCCAGTAGTATAGGAGGGGGTCTGGGCTATGGCTACACCTTC.

V usage is TRBV5-6 and J usage is TRBJ2-5; the match to TRBD1 covers 7 bases. Germline V lookup: CDR1 SGHDT, CDR2 YYEEEE. The CDR3 totals 14 residues. V shed 1 base and J 1 base; nucleotides not matched to a gene: 1. This CDR3 reads CASSLRQGQETQYF. CDR3 coding DNA: TGTGCCAGCAGCTTGCGACAGGGCCAAGAGACCCAGTACTTC.

The chain recombines TRBV7-9 with TRBJ1-6, with D uncertain. Between the trimmed V and J ends, which lost 5 bases and 7 bases, there was a span of 15 bases. CDR1 and CDR2 (germline): SEHNR, FQNEAQ (reference sequence). The CDR3 runs to 15 residues. In DNA, the CDR3 is TGTGCCAGCAGCGCAACAAAAGCGGGGAATTCACCCCTCCACTTT. This sequence encodes CASSATKAGNSPLHF.

V is TRBV21-1 and J is TRBJ2-7. TRBV21-1 is a pseudogene. The CDR3 is 14 amino acids. The CDR3 reads CASTWQKRAYEQYF. The CDR3 DNA reads as TGTGCCAGCACTTGGCAGAAAAGGGCCTACGAGCAGTACTTC.

This clone was observed once. The genes are TRBV7-9 and TRBJ2-1; maybe TRBD1 (5 bases). V lost 3 bases and J 15 bases, leaving 12 bases between the germline ends. The CDR3 runs 11 residues. Per the germline V gene, CDR1 is SEHNR and CDR2 is FQNEAQ (reference sequence). The CDR3 here is CASSLEGVPFF. The CDR3 DNA is TGTGCCAGCAGCTTGGAAGGGGTTCCGTTCTTC.

This chain links TRBV28 with TRBJ1-3; D unresolved. This CDR3 region has 16 residues. Per the germline V gene, CDR1 is MDHEN and CDR2 is SYDVKM. With 6 bases removed from V and 0 bases from J, the gap between germline ends came to 15 bases. As DNA, the CDR3 is TGTGCCAGCAGCCCCCAGAAGGGATACTCTGGAAACACCATATATTTT. It codes for CASSPQKGYSGNTIYF.

V and J are TRBV2 and TRBJ2-3; 7 bases line up with TRBD2. CDR1 SNHLY and CDR2 FYNNEI come from the germline V gene. The ends lost 9 bases at V and 3 bases at J; junction bases unmatched: 9. The CDR3 consists of 14 residues. The CDR3 DNA follows: TGTGCCAGAGGCGGCGGGGGTGCGACAGATACGCAGTATTTT. It translates to CARGGGGATDTQYF.

The rearrangement uses TRBV30 and TRBJ2-7, with 7 bases aligning to TRBD1. The CDR3 is 12 amino acids. Germline CDR1 is GTSNPN and CDR2 is SVGIG (reference sequence). The J segment lost 8 bases and the V segment lost 0 bases, leaving 4 bases of the junction unmatched. The CDR3 DNA follows: TGTGCCTGGAGTGTACAGGGGAAGAAGCAGTACTTC. It is translated as CAWSVQGKKQYF.

Worth noting for this clone: The sample contains more than one DNA sequence encoding this CDR3. This chain links TRBV29-1 with TRBJ2-7; 9 nucleotides align to TRBD1. The V gene's germline CDR1 is SQVTM and CDR2 ANQGSEA. The V gene end was trimmed by 6 bases and the J gene end by 6 bases; junction bases not matched to a gene: 9. This CDR3 has 13 residues. The CDR3 nucleotides are TGCAGCGTCGCCGGGACAGGGAGGGGCGAGCAGTACTTC. The encoded protein is CSVAGTGRGEQYF.

The V call is TRBV5-1, the J call TRBJ2-7; D is perhaps TRBD1 (6 bases). The V gene lost 7 bases and the J gene lost 6 bases, with 17 bases spanning the gap. The CDR3 is made up of 13 amino acids. Germline V gives CDR1 SGHRS, CDR2 YFSETQ. CDR3 in amino acids: CASRRQVEAEQYF. The CDR3 nucleotides are TGCGCCAGCCGCCGACAGGTCGAAGCCGAGCAGTACTTC.

The chain recombines TRBV28 with TRBJ1-3; perhaps TRBD1 as D (6 bases). CDR3 length: 14 residues. Between the trimmed V and J ends, which lost 5 bases and 6 bases, there was a span of 14 bases. CDR1 and CDR2 (germline): MDHEN, SYDVKM. This CDR3 is CASSLTGAENTIYF. CDR3 DNA sequence: TGTGCCAGCAGTCTGACAGGCGCCGAAAACACCATATATTTT. Full variable domain (missing parts from reference TRBV28 and TRBJ1-3): DVKVTQSSRYLVKRTGEKVFLECVQDMDHENMFWYRQDPGLGLRLIYFSYDVKMKEKGDIPEGYSVSREKKERFSLILESASTNQTSMYLCASSLTGAENTIYFGEGSWLTVV.

The chain recombines TRBV7-8 with TRBJ2-7, with D unresolved. V was pared by 5 bases and J by 5 bases, with 16 bases between. The CDR3 covers 14 residues. The V gene's germline CDR1 is SGHVS and CDR2 FQNEAQ. The CDR3 reads CASSLSKSRHEQYF. As DNA, the CDR3 is TGTGCCAGCAGCCTGTCTAAGTCGCGACACGAGCAGTACTTC. Variable domain in full (rest from reference TRBV7-8 and TRBJ2-7): GAGVSQSPRYKVAKRGQDVALRCDPISGHVSLFWYQQALGQGPEFLTYFQNEAQLDKSGLPSDRFFAERPEGSVSTLKIQRTQQEDSAVYLCASSLSKSRHEQYFGPGTRLTVT.

This sequence joins TRBV19 and TRBJ2-5; 8 nucleotides agree with TRBD1. The CDR3 length is 19 residues. Germline trimming cut 2 bases from V and 4 bases from J; bases unmatched to any gene: 18. In germline, CDR1 is LNHDA, CDR2 SQIVND (reference sequence). The CDR3: CASSIFGVGRGRRGETQYF. The CDR3 DNA reads TGTGCCAGTAGTATATTCGGGGTTGGCAGGGGGCGAAGGGGAGAGACCCAGTACTTC.

The chain couples TRBV7-2 to TRBJ1-2; D gene uncertain. V was shortened by 5 bases and J by 3 bases, with 16 bases between the two germline ends. The V gene's germline CDR1 is SGHTA and CDR2 FQGNSA. This CDR3 is built from 15 residues. CDR3 in DNA: TGTGCCAGCAGCCATACAGCCGCCGGGGACTATGGCTACACCTTC. It encodes CASSHTAAGDYGYTF.

The chain carries TRBV10-2 and TRBJ1-4; 10 bases are shared with TRBD1. The CDR3 is 14 residues long. Trimming took 8 bases from V and 6 from J; bases not matched to a gene: 6. CDR1 is WSHSY and CDR2 is SAAADI in the germline V gene. CDR3 amino acids: CASGDRGKDEKLFF. The DNA for the CDR3 is TGCGCCAGCGGGGACAGGGGTAAAGATGAAAAACTGTTTTTT.